The 8 T cell receptor beta chains presented below share a single source sample, sequenced in a study of blood T cell repertoires in COVID-19. TCRdb's table, derived via immunoSEQ multiplex PCR, lists solely in-frame clones and lacks some. Of about 170,000 clones in the sample, about 85% were seen once. Source material: peripheral blood. Every receptor here comes from a human donor with acute or convalescent COVID-19. The donor label of this sample is uncertain.

With respect to this clone: One end of the junction does not line up with germline, which may come from a read error. This chain connects TRBV7-8 to TRBJ1-3, with unresolved D. CDR1 and CDR2 (germline): SGHVS, FQNEAQ. This CDR3 spans 17 amino acids. The CDR3 loop reads CVSSLADPGRAGNTIYF. CDR3 coding DNA: TGTGTCAGCAGCTTAGCGGATCCTGGGAGGGCTGGAAACACCATATATTTT.

This clone occurred a few times. A junction boundary mismatches the germline segment, possibly from a read error. This chain joins TRBV27 and TRBJ1-4, with a possible D match to TRBD1 (5 bases). CDR1 and CDR2 (germline): MNHEY, SMNVEV (reference sequence). The CDR3 is 17 residues long. The CDR3 DNA sequence: TGTGCCAGCACTTTAAACCCCCCGCAGGACAAGGAAGAAAAACTGTTTTTT. Its translation: CASTLNPPQDKEEKLFF.

The chain employs TRBV25-1 and TRBJ1-6; possible D gene TRBD1, 6 bases. The germline V and J ends were trimmed by 2 bases and 9 bases, with 17 bases remaining between them. There are 16 residues in the CDR3. Germline CDR1 is MGHDK and CDR2 is SYGVNS. The CDR3 nucleotides read TGTGCCAGCAGTGAAGGGCAGGGACATTGGGGTTCACCCCTCCACTTT. Residues: CASSEGQGHWGSPLHF.

V and J are TRBV19 and TRBJ1-1; D is uncertain. This CDR3 comprises 15 residues. Trimming took off 6 bases at V and 0 bases at J, with 14 bases between the two ends. In germline, CDR1 is LNHDA, CDR2 SQIVND (reference sequence). This CDR3 reads CASRRRGPLNTEAFF. CDR3 nucleotides: TGTGCCAGTAGGCGCCGGGGTCCGTTGAACACTGAAGCTTTCTTT.

The chain employs TRBV5-1 and TRBJ2-1, with 10 bases that match TRBD2. J lost 6 bases, V lost 0 bases, and 3 bases had no gene match. Germline V gives CDR1 SGHRS, CDR2 YFSETQ. CDR3 size: 15 residues. CDR3 bases: TGCGCCAGCAGCTTGGGTAGCGGGGGGACCAATGAGCAGTTCTTC. Amino acids: CASSLGSGGTNEQFF.

The CDR3 nucleotides read TGTGCTAGTGGTTTGGTAGAGGCAGGGGGCCATGGCTACACCTTC. Translating gives CASGLVEAGGHGYTF. This chain links TRBV12-5 with TRBJ1-2; 8 bases are shared with TRBD1. Per the germline V gene, CDR1 is LGHNT and CDR2 is FRNRAP. The CDR3 is made up of 15 amino acids. The J segment lost 6 bases and the V segment lost 0 bases, leaving 6 bases of the junction unmatched.

DNA for the CDR3: TGTGCCAGCAGCGTAGAAGGCAGGGAAGAGACCCAGTACTTC. Its translation is CASSVEGREETQYF. V gene TRBV9 combines with J gene TRBJ2-5; perhaps TRBD1 as D (5 bases). Germline CDR1 reads SGDLS; CDR2 reads YYNGEE. V lost 0 bases, J lost 3 bases, and 9 bases lay in between. The CDR3 length is 14 residues.

The genes are TRBV10-3 and TRBJ2-7; perhaps TRBD2 as D (7 bases). The ends were cut back, 0 bases at V and 2 bases at J, with 11 bases in the middle. The CDR3 is made up of 15 amino acids. Germline assignment: CDR1 ENHRY and CDR2 SYGVKD. The CDR3 DNA reads TGTGCCATCAGTGAGTCGGGGGGGGCCACCTACGAGCAGTACTTC. Protein: CAISESGGATYEQYF.